The entry below gives a single T cell receptor (beta chain) sequence along with its context. Profiling relied on immunoSEQ multiplex PCR, and the TCRdb table lists in-frame clones only, not all of them. The sample shows about 130,000 clones, approximately 90% of them seen only once. The data were obtained in a study of control samples from healthy donors and cancer patients. The CDR3 is 15 residues long. With 6 bases clipped from V and 3 bases from J, the junction kept 4 bases outside the gene matches. The germline V gene has CDR1 MNHEY and CDR2 SVGAGI. Sequenced material: blood. The receptor comes from a young man in good health. The rearrangement joins TRBV6-5 to TRBJ2-2, with 10 bases matching TRBD1. The CDR3 DNA is TGTGCCAGCAGCCTCGGGACAGGGGACACCGGGGAGCTGTTTTTT. Translating it yields CASSLGTGDTGELFF.